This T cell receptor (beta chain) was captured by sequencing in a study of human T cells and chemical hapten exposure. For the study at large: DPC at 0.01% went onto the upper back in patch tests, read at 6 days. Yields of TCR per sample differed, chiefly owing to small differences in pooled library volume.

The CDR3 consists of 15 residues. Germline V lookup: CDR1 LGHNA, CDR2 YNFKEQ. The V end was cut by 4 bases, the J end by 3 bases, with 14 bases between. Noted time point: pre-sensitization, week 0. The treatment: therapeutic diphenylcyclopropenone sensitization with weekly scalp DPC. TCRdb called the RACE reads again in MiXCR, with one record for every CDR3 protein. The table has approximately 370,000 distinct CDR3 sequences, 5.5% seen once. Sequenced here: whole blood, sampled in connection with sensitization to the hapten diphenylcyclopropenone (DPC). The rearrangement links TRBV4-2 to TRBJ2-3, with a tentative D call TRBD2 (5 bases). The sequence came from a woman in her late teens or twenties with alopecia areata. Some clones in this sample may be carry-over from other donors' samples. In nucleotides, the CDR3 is TGTGCCAGCAGCCTCGACTCTCGGGGTACAGATACGCAGTATTTT. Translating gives CASSLDSRGTDTQYF.